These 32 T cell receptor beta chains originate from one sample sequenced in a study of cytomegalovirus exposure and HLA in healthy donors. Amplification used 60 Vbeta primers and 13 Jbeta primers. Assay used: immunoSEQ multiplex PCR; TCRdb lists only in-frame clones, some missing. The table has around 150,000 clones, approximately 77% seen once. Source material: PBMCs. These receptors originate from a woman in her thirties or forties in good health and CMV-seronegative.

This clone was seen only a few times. CDR3 sequence: CADQAGNSPLHF. In DNA form, the CDR3 reads TGTGCCGATCAGGCGGGGAATTCACCCCTCCACTTT. J is TRBJ1-6 and V is TRBV2, with D uncertain. The CDR3 has 12 residues. V was clipped by 11 bases and J by 7 bases, with 12 bases between them. The germline CDR1 and CDR2 sequences are SNHLY and FYNNEI.

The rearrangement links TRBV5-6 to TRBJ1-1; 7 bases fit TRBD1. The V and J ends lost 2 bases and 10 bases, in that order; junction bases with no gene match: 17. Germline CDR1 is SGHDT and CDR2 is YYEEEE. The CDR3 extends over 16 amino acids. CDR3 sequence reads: CASSFLTGEWGVGAFF. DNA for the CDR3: TGTGCCAGCAGCTTTCTTACAGGGGAGTGGGGTGTTGGAGCTTTCTTT.

In nucleotides, the CDR3 is TGTGCCAGCAGTTCGGACAGGACATTTTACGAGCAGTACTTC. Amino acid sequence: CASSSDRTFYEQYF. The chain is built from TRBV6-5 and TRBJ2-7; 7 bases agree with TRBD1. CDR3 length: 14 amino acids. The germline V gene has CDR1 MNHEY and CDR2 SVGAGI. V trimming: 4 bases; J trimming: 4 bases; junction bases outside the gene matches: 7.

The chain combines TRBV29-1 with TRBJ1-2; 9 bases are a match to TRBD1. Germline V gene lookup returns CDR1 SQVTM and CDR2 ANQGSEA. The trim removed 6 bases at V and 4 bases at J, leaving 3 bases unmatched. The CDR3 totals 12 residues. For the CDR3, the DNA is TGCAGCGTCACGGACAGGGGCTATGGCTACACCTTC. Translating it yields CSVTDRGYGYTF.

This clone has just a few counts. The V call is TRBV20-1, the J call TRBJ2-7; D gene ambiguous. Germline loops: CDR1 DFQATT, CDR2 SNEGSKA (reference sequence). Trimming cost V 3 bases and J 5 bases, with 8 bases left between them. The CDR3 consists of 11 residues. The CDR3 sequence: CSASGRDEQYF. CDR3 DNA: TGCAGTGCTAGTGGCCGGGACGAGCAGTACTTC.

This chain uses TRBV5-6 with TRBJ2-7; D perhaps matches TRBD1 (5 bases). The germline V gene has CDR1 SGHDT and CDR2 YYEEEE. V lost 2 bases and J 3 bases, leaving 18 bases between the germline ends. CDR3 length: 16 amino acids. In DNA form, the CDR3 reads TGTGCCAGCAGCTTAAGTGCTTTGGCAGGGTACTACGAGCAGTACTTC. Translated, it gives CASSLSALAGYYEQYF.

CDR3 coding DNA: TGCAGCGTCGACATCGGAGGCTACACCTTC. Protein: CSVDIGGYTF. The V and J genes are TRBV29-1 and TRBJ1-2; D ambiguous. The CDR3 totals 10 residues. Trimming took off 6 bases at V and 8 bases at J, with 10 bases between the two ends. Germline V gene data show CDR1 as SQVTM and CDR2 as ANQGSEA.

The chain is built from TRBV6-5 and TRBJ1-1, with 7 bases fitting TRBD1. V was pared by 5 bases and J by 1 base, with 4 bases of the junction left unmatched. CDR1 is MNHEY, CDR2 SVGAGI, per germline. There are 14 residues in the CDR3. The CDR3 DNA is TGTGCCAGCAGTCCACAGGGGAGGAACACTGAAGCTTTCTTT. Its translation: CASSPQGRNTEAFF.

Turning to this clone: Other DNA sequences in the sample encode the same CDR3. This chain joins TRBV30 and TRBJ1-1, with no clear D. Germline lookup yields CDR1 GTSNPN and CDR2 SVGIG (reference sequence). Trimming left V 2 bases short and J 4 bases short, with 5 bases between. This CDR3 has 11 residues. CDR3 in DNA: TGTGCCTGGAGTAGGAGCACTGAAGCTTTCTTT. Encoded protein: CAWSRSTEAFF.

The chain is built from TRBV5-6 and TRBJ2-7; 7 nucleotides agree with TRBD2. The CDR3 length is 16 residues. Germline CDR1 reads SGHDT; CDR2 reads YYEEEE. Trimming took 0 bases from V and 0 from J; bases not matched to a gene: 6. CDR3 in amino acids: CASSLGAAGSSYEQYF. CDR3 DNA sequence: TGTGCCAGCAGCTTGGGAGCAGCGGGGAGCTCCTACGAGCAGTACTTC. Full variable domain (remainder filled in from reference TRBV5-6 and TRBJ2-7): DAGVTQSPTHLIKTRGQQVTLRCSPKSGHDTVSWYQQALGQGPQFIFQYYEEEERQRGNFPDRFSGHQFPNYSSELNVNALLLGDSALYLCASSLGAAGSSYEQYFGPGTRLTVT.

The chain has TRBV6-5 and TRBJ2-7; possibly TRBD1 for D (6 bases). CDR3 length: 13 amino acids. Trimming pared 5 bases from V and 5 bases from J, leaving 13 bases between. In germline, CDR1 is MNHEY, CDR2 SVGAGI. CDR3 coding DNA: TGTGCCAGCAGTCGACAGGACGGGGACGAGCAGTACTTC. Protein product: CASSRQDGDEQYF.

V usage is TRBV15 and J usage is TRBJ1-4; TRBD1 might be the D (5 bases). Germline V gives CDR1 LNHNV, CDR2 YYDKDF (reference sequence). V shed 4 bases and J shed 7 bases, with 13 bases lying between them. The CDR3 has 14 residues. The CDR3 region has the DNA TGTGCCACCAGCACCGACAGCAAAGTTGAAAAACTGTTTTTT. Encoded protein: CATSTDSKVEKLFF.

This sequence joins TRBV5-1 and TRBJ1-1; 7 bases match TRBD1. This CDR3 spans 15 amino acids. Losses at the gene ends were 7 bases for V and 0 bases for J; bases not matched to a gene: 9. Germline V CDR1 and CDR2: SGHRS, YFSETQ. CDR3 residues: CASLPEGGLNTEAFF. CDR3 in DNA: TGCGCCAGCCTCCCTGAAGGGGGCCTGAACACTGAAGCTTTCTTT.

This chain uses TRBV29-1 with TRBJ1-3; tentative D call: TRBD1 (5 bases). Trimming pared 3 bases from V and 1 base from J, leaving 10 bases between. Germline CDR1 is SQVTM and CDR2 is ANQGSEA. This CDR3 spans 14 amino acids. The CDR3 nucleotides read TGCAGCGTTGATGGAGGGGCTTCTGGAAACACCATATATTTT. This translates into CSVDGGASGNTIYF.

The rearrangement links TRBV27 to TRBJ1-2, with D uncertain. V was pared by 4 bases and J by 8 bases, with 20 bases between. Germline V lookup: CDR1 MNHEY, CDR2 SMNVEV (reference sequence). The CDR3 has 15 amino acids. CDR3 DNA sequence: TGTGCCAGCAGTTCCCCCTCGGGAGGGAGCGCGGGCTACACCTTC. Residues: CASSSPSGGSAGYTF.

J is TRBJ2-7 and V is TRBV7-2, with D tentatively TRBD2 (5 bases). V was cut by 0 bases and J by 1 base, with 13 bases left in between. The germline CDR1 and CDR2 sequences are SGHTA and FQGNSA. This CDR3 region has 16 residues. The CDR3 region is CASSLAGVPGSYEQYF. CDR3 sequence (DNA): TGTGCCAGCAGCTTAGCGGGTGTCCCGGGGTCCTACGAGCAGTACTTC.

The CDR3 sequence: CASRTGRRQGFGEQYF. The CDR3 bases are TGTGCCAGCAGGACGGGTCGGAGACAGGGGTTCGGCGAGCAGTACTTC. The rearrangement uses TRBV7-8 and TRBJ2-7; TRBD1 agrees at 8 bases. The CDR3 totals 16 residues. V trimming: 6 bases; J trimming: 6 bases; junction bases outside the gene matches: 16. Looked up from germline, CDR1 is SGHVS and CDR2 is FQNEAQ.

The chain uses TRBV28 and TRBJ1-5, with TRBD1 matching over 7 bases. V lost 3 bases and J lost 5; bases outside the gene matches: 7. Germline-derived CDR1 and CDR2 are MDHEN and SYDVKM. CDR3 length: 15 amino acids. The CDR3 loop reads CASSFHRGSDQPQHF. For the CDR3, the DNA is TGTGCCAGCAGTTTTCACAGGGGATCGGATCAGCCCCAGCATTTT.

As DNA, the CDR3 is TGTGCCTCTCACAGGGGCGGTGGTACAGATACGCAGTATTTT. It codes for CASHRGGGTDTQYF. The rearrangement uses TRBV10-3 and TRBJ2-3, with 7 bases lining up with TRBD1. The CDR3 sequence is 14 residues long. Germline V gene lookup returns CDR1 ENHRY and CDR2 SYGVKD. J lost 3 bases, V lost 11 bases, and 11 bases had no gene match.

The CDR3 region has the DNA TGTGCCAGCAGCCTAAGCGACAGGACAAGTGCTTTCTTT. Its protein product is CASSLSDRTSAFF. The chain couples TRBV7-8 to TRBJ1-1; possible D gene TRBD1, 6 bases. V lost 5 bases and J 11 bases, leaving 18 bases between the germline ends. Per germline, CDR1 SGHVS and CDR2 FQNEAQ. There are 13 residues in the CDR3.

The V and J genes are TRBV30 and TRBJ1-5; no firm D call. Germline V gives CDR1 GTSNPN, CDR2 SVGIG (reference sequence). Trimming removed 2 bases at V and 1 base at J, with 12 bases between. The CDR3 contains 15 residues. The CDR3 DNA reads TGTGCCTGGAGTAACGGGATGGAGAGCAATCAGCCCCAGCATTTT. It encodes CAWSNGMESNQPQHF.

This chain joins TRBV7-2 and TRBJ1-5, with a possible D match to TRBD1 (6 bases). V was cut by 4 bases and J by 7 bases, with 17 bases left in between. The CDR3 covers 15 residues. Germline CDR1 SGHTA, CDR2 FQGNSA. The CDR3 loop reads CASSSMGGRGQPQHF. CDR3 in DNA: TGTGCCAGCAGCTCGATGGGGGGGCGCGGACAGCCCCAGCATTTT.

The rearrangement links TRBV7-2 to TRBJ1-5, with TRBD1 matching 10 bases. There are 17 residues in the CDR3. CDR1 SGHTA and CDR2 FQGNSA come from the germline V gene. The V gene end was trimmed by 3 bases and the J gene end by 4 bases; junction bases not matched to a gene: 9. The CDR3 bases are TGTGCCAGCAGCTTGGGACAGGGGAATTTGAGGAATCAGCCCCAGCATTTT. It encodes CASSLGQGNLRNQPQHF.

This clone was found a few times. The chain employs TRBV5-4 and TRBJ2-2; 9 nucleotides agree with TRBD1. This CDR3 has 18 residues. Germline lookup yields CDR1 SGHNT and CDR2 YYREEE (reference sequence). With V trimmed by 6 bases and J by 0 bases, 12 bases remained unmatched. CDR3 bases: TGTGCCAGCACCACCTTGGGACAGGGCAAGGCGAACACCGGGGAGCTGTTTTTT. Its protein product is CASTTLGQGKANTGELFF. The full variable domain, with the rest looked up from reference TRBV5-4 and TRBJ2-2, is ETGVTQSPTHLIKTRGQQVTLRCSSQSGHNTVSWYQQALGQGPQFIFQYYREEENGRGNFPPRFSGLQFPNYSSELNVNALELDDSALYLCASTTLGQGKANTGELFFGEGSRLTVL.

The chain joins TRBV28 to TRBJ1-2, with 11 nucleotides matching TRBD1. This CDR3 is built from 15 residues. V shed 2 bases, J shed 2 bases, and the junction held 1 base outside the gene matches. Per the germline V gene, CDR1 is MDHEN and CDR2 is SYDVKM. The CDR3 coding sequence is TGTGCCAGCAGTTTAGGGACAGGGGGAAACTATGGCTACACCTTC. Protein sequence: CASSLGTGGNYGYTF.

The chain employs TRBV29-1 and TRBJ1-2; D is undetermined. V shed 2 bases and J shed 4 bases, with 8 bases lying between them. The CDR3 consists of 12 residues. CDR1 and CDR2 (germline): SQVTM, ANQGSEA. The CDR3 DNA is TGCAGCGTTGAAAGGAGGTCCTATGGCTACACCTTC. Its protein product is CSVERRSYGYTF. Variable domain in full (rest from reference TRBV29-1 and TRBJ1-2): SAVISQKPSRDICQRGTSLTIQCQVDSQVTMMFWYRQQPGQSLTLIATANQGSEATYESGFVIDKFPISRPNLTFSTLTVSNMSPEDSSIYLCSVERRSYGYTFGSGTRLTVV.

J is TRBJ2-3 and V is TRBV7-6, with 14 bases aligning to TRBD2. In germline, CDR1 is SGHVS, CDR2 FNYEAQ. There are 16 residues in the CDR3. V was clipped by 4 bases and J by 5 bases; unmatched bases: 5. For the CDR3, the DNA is TGTGCCAGCAGCTATGGACTAGCGGGGGGAATAGATACGCAGTATTTT. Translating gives CASSYGLAGGIDTQYF.

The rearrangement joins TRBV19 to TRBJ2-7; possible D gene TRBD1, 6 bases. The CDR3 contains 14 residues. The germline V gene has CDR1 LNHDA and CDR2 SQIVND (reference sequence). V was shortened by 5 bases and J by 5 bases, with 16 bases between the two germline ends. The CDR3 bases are TGTGCCAGTAGTTCCCCGGGACAACTAAACGAGCAGTACTTC. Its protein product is CASSSPGQLNEQYF.

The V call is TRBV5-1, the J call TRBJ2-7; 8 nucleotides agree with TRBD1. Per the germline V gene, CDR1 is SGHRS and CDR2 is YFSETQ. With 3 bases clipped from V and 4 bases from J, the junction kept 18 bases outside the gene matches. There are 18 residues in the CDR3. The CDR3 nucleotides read TGCGCCAGCAGCTGGGAACGGACAGGGACGATGGACGATTACGAGCAGTACTTC. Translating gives CASSWERTGTMDDYEQYF.

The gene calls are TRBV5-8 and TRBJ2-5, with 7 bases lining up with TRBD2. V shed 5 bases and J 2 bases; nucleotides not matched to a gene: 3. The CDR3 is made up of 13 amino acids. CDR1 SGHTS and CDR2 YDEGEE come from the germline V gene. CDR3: CASREGLQETQYF. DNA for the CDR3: TGTGCCAGCAGGGAGGGACTACAAGAGACCCAGTACTTC. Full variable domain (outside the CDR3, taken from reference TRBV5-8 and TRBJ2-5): EAGVTQSPTHLIKTRGQQATLRCSPISGHTSVYWYQQALGLGLQFLLWYDEGEERNRGNFPPRFSGRQFPNYSSELNVNALELEDSALYLCASREGLQETQYFGPGTRLLVL.

The CDR3 sequence: CASSVFGHTNTEAFF. The CDR3, as DNA: TGTGCCAGTAGTGTATTCGGACATACGAACACTGAAGCTTTCTTT. The chain employs TRBV19 and TRBJ1-1, with D maybe TRBD1 (5 bases). Germline V gene data show CDR1 as LNHDA and CDR2 as SQIVND (reference sequence). The CDR3 length is 15 residues. V lost 5 bases and J 1 base, leaving 14 bases between the germline ends.

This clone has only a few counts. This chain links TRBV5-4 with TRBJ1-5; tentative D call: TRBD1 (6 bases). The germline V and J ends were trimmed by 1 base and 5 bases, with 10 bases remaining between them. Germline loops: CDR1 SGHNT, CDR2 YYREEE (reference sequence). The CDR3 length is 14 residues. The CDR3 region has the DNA TGTGCCAGCAGCTTGAGACCAGGGGATCAGCCCCAGCATTTT. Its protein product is CASSLRPGDQPQHF.